This T cell receptor (beta chain) was captured in a study of beta chain features in type 1 diabetes. The study's findings and limits: For patients and controls alike, PCR might favor shorter templates to the same degree. The naive, central memory and Treg TCRB repertoires of patients appeared to be more similar to one another than those of healthy donors. The study left unresolved whether HLA type influences TCRB rearrangement.

Investigators reverse transcribed all isolated RNA, so they sequenced expressed TCRB transcripts. Only in-frame clones appear in the TCRdb table, and some are missing; sequencing was by immunoSEQ multiplex PCR. The data show 850,000 to 900,000 clones, under 20% seen once. As regards this clone: The antigen remains unidentified. Sequence at one end of the junction differs from germline and may be a read error.

The origin of this receptor is a woman aged 18-30 years in good health. The specimen was naive CD4+ T cells from blood.

CDR3 sequence reads: CASSTGTGLNEQLF. The CDR3 coding sequence is TGTGCCAGCAGCACCGGGACAGGCCTCAATGAGCAGCTCTTC. The V call is TRBV7-2, the J call TRBJ2-1, with TRBD1 identical over 8 bases. CDR1 and CDR2 (germline): SGHTA, FQGNSA. CDR3 length: 14 amino acids.